This TCR beta chain is from a study of T cell responses to AZD1222 COVID-19 vaccine (dated by TCRdb to the early 2020s). About the study as a whole: Because spike-specific TCR depth and breadth did not differ between the two schedules, AZD1222 recipients who got a second dose at roughly 4 weeks were pooled with those who got a second dose at roughly 12 weeks. TCR sequencing was performed for about 240 trial participants, of whom some 200 were given two doses of AZD1222 and some 26 were given two doses of MenACWY control vaccine. Trial participants were enrolled by age into subgroups of 18-55, 56-69 and 70-plus years, and around 150, 29 and 61 TCR-sequenced participants, respectively, were included in these subgroups.

Summary of the overall study and its limitations: Only five to seven AZD1222 recipients were SARS-CoV-2 seropositive at baseline, limiting conclusions about previously exposed vaccinees. No day 14 peak-response samples were available, so repertoires were characterized only after the peak T cell response. After two AZD1222 doses, both the breadth and the depth of spike-specific TCRs were significantly higher than at day 0 and than in MenACWY recipients. The 56-69-year group was small, and its depth increase did not reach significance, likely because of low power. CD4 TCRs associated with the vaccine covered the entire spike protein, and the dominant responses were in regions 160-218 and 743-854. Nearly half of unique spike-specific TCRs reportedly recognized epitopes outside regions mutated in the B.1.351 and B.1.1.7 variants. Participants were mostly white British and included more females than males, and it was suggested by the authors that clonal diversity may have been underestimated.

The germline V gene supplies CDR1 MNHEY and CDR2 SVGEGT. Trimming takes 5 bases from V and 7 bases from J, and the germline ends sit 15 bases apart. The CDR3 runs 14 residues from the cysteine to the phenylalanine. Only CDR3 DNA is held: 42 bases, read in frame from base 1. The sample's time point label is to be understood as: baseline before first vaccination. Vaccinee samples came from UK trials COV001 and COV002, including a single-blind randomized controlled phase 2/3 trial of AZD1222 (ChAdOx1 nCoV-19) in healthy adults. For TCRbeta chain sequencing, PBMC samples were collected from trial participants at day 0 and at day 28 after the second dose. The CDR3 regions of human TCRbeta chains were subjected to immunosequencing. The published analysis was carried out like this. TCRs in the repertoires were compared against a reference library of SARS-CoV-2-specific TCRs that had been generated with the MIRA antigen-specificity platform. Breadth was defined as the fraction of unique TCRs that were SARS-CoV-2-associated. Depth was defined as the fraction of total T cells that were SARS-CoV-2-associated. Using the MIRA data, each spike-specific TCR was assigned both to the spike region to which the TCR was reactive and to a CD4 or CD8 class. Log10-transformed breadth and depth values were compared by one-way ANOVA with Sidak's multiple comparisons tests. TCRdb provides this immuneACCESS table in a form limited to in-frame rearrangements. Some clones are lacking; in checked studies, under half of them reflect an unresolved V gene, and why the rest are absent is not known. That table furnishes V, J and clone size, whereas the DNA furnished D and trimming. The sample yields more than 150,000 clones; 85% to 90% were counted once. Roughly 6.5% of the sample is in the top ten clones.

Concerning this clone itself: Its antigen is still unknown. Base-call qualities are not available, and no considerably larger clone is one nucleotide away.

The rearrangement combines TRBV6-2 or TRBV6-3 with TRBJ2-1; a weak D assignment points to TRBD2 (6 bases agree). The sample consisted of peripheral blood, taken on day 0 of AZD1222 vaccination. This clonotype was obtained from an adult in good health. The CDR3 sequence is CASSGFSGRNEQFF. The sequence in DNA is TGTGCCAGCAGTGGGTTTTCGGGGAGGAATGAGCAGTTCTTC.